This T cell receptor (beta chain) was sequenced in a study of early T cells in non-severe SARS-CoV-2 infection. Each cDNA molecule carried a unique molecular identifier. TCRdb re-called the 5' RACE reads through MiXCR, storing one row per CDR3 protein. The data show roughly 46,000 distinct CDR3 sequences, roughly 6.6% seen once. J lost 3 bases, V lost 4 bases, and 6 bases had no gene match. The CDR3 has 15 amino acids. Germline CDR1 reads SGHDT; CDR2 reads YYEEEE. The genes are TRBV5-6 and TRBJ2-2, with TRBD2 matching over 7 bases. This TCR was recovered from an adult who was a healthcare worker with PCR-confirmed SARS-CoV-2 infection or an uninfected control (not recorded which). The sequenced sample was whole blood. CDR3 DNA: TGTGCCAGCAGCGCTCCGGGGGGTGACACCGGGGAGCTGTTTTTT. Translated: CASSAPGGDTGELFF.